This T cell receptor beta chain was sequenced for a study of low-dose radiotherapy and immunotherapy resistance in tumors. Looking at the study overall: A dose of 0.5 Gy per fraction was delivered to Cohort 1 every 2 weeks, for a total of 6.5 Gy.

CDR1 LGHDT and CDR2 YNNKEL come from the germline V gene (reference sequence). The CDR3 consists of 15 residues. V shed 1 base and J shed 3 bases, with 10 bases lying between them. TRAV- and TRBV-specific primers, spanning alpha and beta chains, primed first-strand cDNA. TCR amplification used around 19 PCR cycles, a constant-region primer and a V-primer adapter. mRNA, once isolated, was amplified by in vitro transcription. TCRdb reprocessed the reads via MiXCR and lists one record per CDR3 protein. The repertoire holds about 13,000 distinct CDR3 sequences, with more than 60% as singletons. Ipilimumab, nivolumab, aspirin, low-dose cyclophosphamide and low-dose radiotherapy were administered to donors. Patients with advanced, tumor-infiltrating lymphocyte-negative solid tumors were eligible.

The sequence came from a human donor with advanced metastatic prostate, ovarian, gallbladder or colorectal cancer (not recorded which). This table probably holds off-target reads from a library built for another chain. The chain uses TRBV3-1 and TRBJ1-5, with D unresolved. For the CDR3, the DNA is TGTGCCAGCAGCCAAGGATCGGGATTCAATCAGCCCCAGCATTTT. This codes for CASSQGSGFNQPQHF.